The clone carrying this T cell receptor beta chain was picked up one time. A constant-region primer paired with the V-primer adapter amplified TCRs over roughly 18 PCR cycles. By in vitro transcription, the isolated mRNA was amplified. MiXCR, run by TCRdb on the reads, gives a single entry per CDR3 protein. This table has some 52,000 distinct CDR3 sequences, around 34% appearing once. This sample is part of a study of low-dose radiotherapy and immunotherapy resistance in tumors. Whole-study context: Patients were treated with intravenous nivolumab at 240 mg every two weeks and were also dosed with ipilimumab at 1 mg/kg every six weeks.

Time point denoted: after trial treatment. The treatment here: LDRT plus nivolumab, ipilimumab, low-dose cyclophosphamide and aspirin (RACIN trial). All of the donors were given nivolumab, ipilimumab, aspirin, low-dose cyclophosphamide and low-dose radiotherapy as part of RACIN, a single-arm trial. The input for sequencing was PBMCs, taken after low-dose radiotherapy plus immunotherapy. The receptor was derived from a male donor with rectosigmoid adenocarcinoma.

The CDR3 DNA sequence: TGCGCCAGCAGCTTGGACAGAAGCTCCTACAATGAGCAGTTCTTC. This encodes CASSLDRSSYNEQFF. The chain carries TRBV5-1 and TRBJ2-1; D unclear. The CDR3 totals 15 residues. The V gene lost 0 bases and the J gene lost 0 bases, with 7 bases spanning the gap. From germline, CDR1 is SGHRS and CDR2 YFSETQ.